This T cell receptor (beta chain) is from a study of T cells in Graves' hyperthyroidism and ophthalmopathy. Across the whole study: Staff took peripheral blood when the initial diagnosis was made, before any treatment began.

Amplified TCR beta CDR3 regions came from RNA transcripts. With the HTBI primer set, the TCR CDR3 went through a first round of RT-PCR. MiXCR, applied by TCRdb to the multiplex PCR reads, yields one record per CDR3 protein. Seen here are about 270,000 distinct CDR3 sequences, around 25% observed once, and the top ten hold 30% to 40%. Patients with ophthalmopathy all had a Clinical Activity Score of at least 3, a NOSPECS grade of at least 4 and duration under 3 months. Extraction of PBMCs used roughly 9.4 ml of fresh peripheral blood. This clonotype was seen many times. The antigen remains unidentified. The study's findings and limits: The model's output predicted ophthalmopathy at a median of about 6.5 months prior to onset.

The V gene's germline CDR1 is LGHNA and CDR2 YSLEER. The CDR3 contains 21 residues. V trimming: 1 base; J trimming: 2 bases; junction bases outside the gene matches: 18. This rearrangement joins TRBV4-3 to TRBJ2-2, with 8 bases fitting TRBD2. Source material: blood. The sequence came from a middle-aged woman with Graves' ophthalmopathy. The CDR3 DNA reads TGCGCCAGCAGCCAAGTCGCAGGCCTTGGGGCTAGCGGGTTTAACACCGGGGAGCTGTTTTTT. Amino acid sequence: CASSQVAGLGASGFNTGELFF.